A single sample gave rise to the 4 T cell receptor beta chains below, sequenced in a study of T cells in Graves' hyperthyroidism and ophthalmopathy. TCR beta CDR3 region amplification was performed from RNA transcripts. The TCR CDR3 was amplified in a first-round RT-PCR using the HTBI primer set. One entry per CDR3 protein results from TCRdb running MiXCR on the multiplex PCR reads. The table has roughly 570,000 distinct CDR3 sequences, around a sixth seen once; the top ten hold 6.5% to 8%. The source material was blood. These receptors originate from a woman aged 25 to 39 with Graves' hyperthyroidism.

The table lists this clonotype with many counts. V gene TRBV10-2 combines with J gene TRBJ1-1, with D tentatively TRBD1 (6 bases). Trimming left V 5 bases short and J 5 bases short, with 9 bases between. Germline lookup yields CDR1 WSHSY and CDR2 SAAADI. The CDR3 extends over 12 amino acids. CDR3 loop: CASSRGLTEAFF. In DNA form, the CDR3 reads TGCGCCAGCAGTCGGGGGCTTACTGAAGCTTTCTTT.

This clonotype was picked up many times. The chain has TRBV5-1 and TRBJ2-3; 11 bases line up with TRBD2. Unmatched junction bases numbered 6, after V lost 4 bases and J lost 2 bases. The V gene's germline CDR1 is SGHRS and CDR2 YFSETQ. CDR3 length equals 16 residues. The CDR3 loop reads CASSPLAGGLTDTQYF. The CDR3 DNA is TGCGCCAGCAGCCCATTAGCGGGAGGGCTCACAGATACGCAGTATTTT.

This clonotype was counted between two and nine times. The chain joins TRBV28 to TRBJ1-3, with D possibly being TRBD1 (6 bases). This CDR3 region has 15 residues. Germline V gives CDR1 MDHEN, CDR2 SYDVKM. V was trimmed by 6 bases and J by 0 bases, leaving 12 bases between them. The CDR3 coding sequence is TGTGCCAGCAGACGACAGGTTTTCTCTGGAAACACCATATATTTT. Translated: CASRRQVFSGNTIYF.

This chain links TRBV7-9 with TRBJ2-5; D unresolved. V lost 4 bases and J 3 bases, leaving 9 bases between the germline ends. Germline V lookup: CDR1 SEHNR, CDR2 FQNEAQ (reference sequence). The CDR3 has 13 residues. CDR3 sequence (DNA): TGTGCCAGCAGCTCCCCTCCCGAAGAGACCCAGTACTTC. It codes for CASSSPPEETQYF. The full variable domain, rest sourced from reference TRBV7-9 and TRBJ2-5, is DTGVSQNPRHKITKRGQNVTFRCDPISEHNRLYWYRQTLGQGPEFLTYFQNEAQLEKSRLLSDRFSAERPKGSFSTLEIQRTEQGDSAMYLCASSSPPEETQYFGPGTRLLVL.